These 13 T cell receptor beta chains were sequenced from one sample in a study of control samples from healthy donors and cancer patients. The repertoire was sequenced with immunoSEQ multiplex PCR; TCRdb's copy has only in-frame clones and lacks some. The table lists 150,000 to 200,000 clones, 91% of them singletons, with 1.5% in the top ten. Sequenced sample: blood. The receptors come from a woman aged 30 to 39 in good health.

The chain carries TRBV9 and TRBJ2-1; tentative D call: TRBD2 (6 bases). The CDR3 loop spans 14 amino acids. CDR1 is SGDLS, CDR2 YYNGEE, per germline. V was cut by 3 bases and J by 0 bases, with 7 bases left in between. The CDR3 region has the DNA TGTGCCAGCAGCGGGGGAGGCTCCTACAATGAGCAGTTCTTC. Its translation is CASSGGGSYNEQFF.

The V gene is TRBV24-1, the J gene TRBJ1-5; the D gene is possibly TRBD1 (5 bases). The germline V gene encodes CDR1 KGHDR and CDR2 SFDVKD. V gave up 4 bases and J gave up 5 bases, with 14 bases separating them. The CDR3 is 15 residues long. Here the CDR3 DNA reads TGTGCCACCAGTGACCCAGGGATGGGGGATCAGCCCCAGCATTTT. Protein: CATSDPGMGDQPQHF.

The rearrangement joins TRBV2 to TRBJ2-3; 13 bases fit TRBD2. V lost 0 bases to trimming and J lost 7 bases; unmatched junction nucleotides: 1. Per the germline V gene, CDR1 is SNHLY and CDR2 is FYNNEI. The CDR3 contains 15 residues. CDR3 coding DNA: TGTGCCAGCAGTGAAGCGGGACTAGCGGGGAATACGCAGTATTTT. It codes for CASSEAGLAGNTQYF.

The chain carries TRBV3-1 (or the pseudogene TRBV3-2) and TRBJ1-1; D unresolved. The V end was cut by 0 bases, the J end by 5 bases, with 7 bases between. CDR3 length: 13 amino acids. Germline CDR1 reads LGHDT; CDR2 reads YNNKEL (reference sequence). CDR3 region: CASSQDLGTEAFF. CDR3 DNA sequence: TGTGCCAGCAGCCAAGATCTGGGGACTGAAGCTTTCTTT.

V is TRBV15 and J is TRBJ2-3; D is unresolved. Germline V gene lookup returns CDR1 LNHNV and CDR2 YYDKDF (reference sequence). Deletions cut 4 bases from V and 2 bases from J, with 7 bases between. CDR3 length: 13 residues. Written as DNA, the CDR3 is TGTGCCACCAGCAATTACCTCACAGATACGCAGTATTTT. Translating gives CATSNYLTDTQYF.

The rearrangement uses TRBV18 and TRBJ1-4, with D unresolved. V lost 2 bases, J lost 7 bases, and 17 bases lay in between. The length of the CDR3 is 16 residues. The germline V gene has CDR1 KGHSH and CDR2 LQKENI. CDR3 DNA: TGTGCCAGCTCACCAGTCGTTCAGGTCGGGAGTGAAAAACTGTTTTTT. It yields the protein CASSPVVQVGSEKLFF.

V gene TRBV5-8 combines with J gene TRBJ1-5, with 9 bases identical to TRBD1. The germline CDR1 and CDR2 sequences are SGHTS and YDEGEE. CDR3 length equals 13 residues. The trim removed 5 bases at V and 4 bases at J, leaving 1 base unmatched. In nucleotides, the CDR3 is TGTGCCAGCAGGACAGGGGGGAATCAGCCCCAGCATTTT. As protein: CASRTGGNQPQHF.

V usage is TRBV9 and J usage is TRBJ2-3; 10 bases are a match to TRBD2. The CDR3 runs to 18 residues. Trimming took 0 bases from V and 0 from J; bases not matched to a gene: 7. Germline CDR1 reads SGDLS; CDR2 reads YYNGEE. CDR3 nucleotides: TGTGCCAGCAGCGTAGTCACTAGCGGGGAGACTAGCACAGATACGCAGTATTTT. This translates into CASSVVTSGETSTDTQYF.

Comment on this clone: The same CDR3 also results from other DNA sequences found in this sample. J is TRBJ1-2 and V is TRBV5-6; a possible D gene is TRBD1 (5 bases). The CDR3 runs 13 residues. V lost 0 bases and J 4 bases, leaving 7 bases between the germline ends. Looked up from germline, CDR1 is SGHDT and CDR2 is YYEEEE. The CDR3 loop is CASSLGGGYGYTF. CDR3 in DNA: TGTGCCAGCAGCTTGGGCGGGGGCTATGGCTACACCTTC.

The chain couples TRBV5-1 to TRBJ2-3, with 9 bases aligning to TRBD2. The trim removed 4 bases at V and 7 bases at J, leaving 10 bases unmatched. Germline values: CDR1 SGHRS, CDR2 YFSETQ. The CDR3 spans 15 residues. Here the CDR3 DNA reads TGCGCCAGCAGCGCGGGCGGGGGGGAGTCGAATACGCAGTATTTT. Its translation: CASSAGGGESNTQYF.

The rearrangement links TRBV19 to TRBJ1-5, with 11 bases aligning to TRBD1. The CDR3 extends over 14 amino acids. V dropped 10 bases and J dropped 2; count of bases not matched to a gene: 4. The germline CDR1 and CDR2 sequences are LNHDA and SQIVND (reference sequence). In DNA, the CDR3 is TGTGCCACCCGGACAGGGGGCCGCAATCAGCCCCAGCATTTT. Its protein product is CATRTGGRNQPQHF.

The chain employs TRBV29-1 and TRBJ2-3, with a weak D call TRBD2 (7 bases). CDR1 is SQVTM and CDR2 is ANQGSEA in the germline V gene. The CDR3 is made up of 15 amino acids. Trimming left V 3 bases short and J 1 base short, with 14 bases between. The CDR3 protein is CSVDRSGGGTDTQYF. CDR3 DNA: TGCAGCGTTGACCGGTCGGGGGGCGGCACAGATACGCAGTATTTT.

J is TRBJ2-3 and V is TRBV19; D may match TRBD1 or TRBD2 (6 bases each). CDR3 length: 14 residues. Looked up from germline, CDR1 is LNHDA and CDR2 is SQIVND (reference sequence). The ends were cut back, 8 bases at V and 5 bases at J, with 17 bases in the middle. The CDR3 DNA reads TGTGCCAGTCGGTGGAGGGGGGCCAGAGATACGCAGTATTTT. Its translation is CASRWRGARDTQYF.